This TCR beta chain was sequenced in a study of blood T cell repertoires in COVID-19. Study at large: Samples taken during acute and convalescent COVID-19 were collected in the United States, Italy and Spain. Sample material is recorded as cDNA or gDNA derived from T cells, B-cell-depleted T cells, or PBMCs.

In germline, CDR1 is SGDLS, CDR2 YYNGEE. This CDR3 comprises 15 residues. V dropped 1 base and J dropped 7 bases, with 18 bases sitting between them. Here immunoSEQ multiplex PCR was the method, and the copy in TCRdb shows in-frame clones only, minus some. The table includes some 130,000 clones, around 79% detected once. V is TRBV9 and J is TRBJ2-7; D might be TRBD2 (5 bases). The receptor was derived from a man in his sixties with acute or convalescent COVID-19. The sample consisted of peripheral blood. CDR3: CASSVNPGLVGEQYF. In DNA form, the CDR3 reads TGTGCCAGCAGCGTAAATCCGGGGTTGGTAGGGGAGCAGTACTTC.